This passage covers 17 T cell receptor beta chains from one sample sequenced in a study of T-cell reconstitution after alpha-beta-depleted transplantation in children. Preparation of the TCRbeta library used unique molecular identifiers. TCRdb re-called the PCR reads through MiXCR, storing one row per CDR3 protein. The table has roughly 220,000 distinct CDR3 sequences, 9% to 10% seen once. The sample consisted of PBMCs from the stem cell graft donor, taken from the stem cell graft. These receptors all stem from a human donor who donated a stem cell graft to a child with SCID.

On this clonotype itself: This sequence may be a read error, since a much larger clone differs from it by one base. V and J are TRBV5-1 and TRBJ2-3, with 11 bases matching TRBD1. Germline V lookup: CDR1 SGHRS, CDR2 YFSETQ. The CDR3 totals 15 residues. CDR3 residues: CVSSTGTGGQDTQYF. In nucleotides, the CDR3 is TGCGTCAGCAGCACTGGGACAGGGGGTCAAGATACGCAGTATTTT.

The chain is built from TRBV20-1 and TRBJ2-1, with 9 bases that match TRBD2. Per germline, CDR1 DFQATT and CDR2 SNEGSKA (reference sequence). The trim removed 0 bases at V and 4 bases at J, leaving 7 bases unmatched. The CDR3 has 16 residues. This chain's CDR3 is CSARDRAGGKYNEQFF. The CDR3 region has the DNA TGCAGTGCTAGAGATCGGGCGGGGGGGAAATACAATGAGCAGTTCTTC.

This sequence joins TRBV19 and TRBJ1-5; no definite D call. V was clipped by 1 base and J by 6 bases, with 13 bases between them. CDR1 and CDR2 (germline): LNHDA, SQIVND (reference sequence). The CDR3 loop spans 15 amino acids. This CDR3 reads CASSIAEDSGQPQHF. CDR3 sequence (DNA): TGTGCCAGTAGTATAGCCGAGGATAGCGGTCAGCCCCAGCATTTT.

The chain joins TRBV20-1 to TRBJ2-2, with unresolved D. Germline V gene lookup returns CDR1 DFQATT and CDR2 SNEGSKA (reference sequence). The ends were cut back, 1 base at V and 6 bases at J, with 9 bases in the middle. This CDR3 is built from 13 residues. CDR3: CSARVRVPGELFF. CDR3 sequence (DNA): TGCAGTGCTAGAGTTCGGGTCCCCGGGGAGCTGTTTTTT.

This chain uses TRBV14 with TRBJ2-5; 9 positions match TRBD2. The J segment lost 3 bases and the V segment lost 3 bases, leaving 8 bases of the junction unmatched. The germline CDR1 and CDR2 sequences are SGHDN and FVKESK. This CDR3 contains 16 residues. The CDR3 nucleotides are TGTGCCAGCAGCCAGTTTCCGGGACTAGCAAAAGAGACCCAGTACTTC. Amino acid sequence: CASSQFPGLAKETQYF.

This clonotype has at least ten counts. The chain has TRBV18 and TRBJ2-3; the match to TRBD2 covers 8 bases. The length of the CDR3 is 18 residues. The V gene's germline CDR1 is KGHSH and CDR2 LQKENI. Losses at the gene ends were 3 bases for V and 3 bases for J; bases not matched to a gene: 14. DNA for the CDR3: TGTGCCAGCTCACCCCCTCGACTTGCGGGGGGTAGGACAGATACGCAGTATTTT. This codes for CASSPPRLAGGRTDTQYF.

This clonotype was counted ten times or more. The genes are TRBV27 and TRBJ1-2, with 11 bases that match TRBD1. CDR1 is MNHEY and CDR2 is SMNVEV in the germline V gene (reference sequence). V shed 7 bases and J 8 bases; nucleotides not matched to a gene: 12. The length of the CDR3 is 15 residues. CDR3 amino acids: CASTNARRTGGGYTF. Written as DNA, the CDR3 is TGTGCCAGCACTAACGCTCGCAGGACAGGGGGCGGCTACACCTTC.

This clonotype has a count of ten or more. The chain links TRBV5-1 to TRBJ1-2; D remains unclear. Germline-derived CDR1 and CDR2 are SGHRS and YFSETQ. With 4 bases removed from V and 8 bases from J, the gap between germline ends came to 9 bases. The CDR3 length is 11 residues. CDR3 bases: TGCGCCAGCAGCGCGGGATCCGGCTACACCTTC. Amino acids: CASSAGSGYTF.

This clonotype occurred many times. The chain has TRBV20-1 and TRBJ2-5; the match to TRBD1 covers 7 bases. The CDR3 is 14 amino acids. J gave up 3 bases and V 2 bases, and 6 bases lay outside the gene matches. CDR1 DFQATT and CDR2 SNEGSKA come from the germline V gene (reference sequence). The CDR3 loop is CSARRGQGKETQYF. CDR3 nucleotide sequence: TGCAGTGCTAGAAGGGGGCAGGGTAAAGAGACCCAGTACTTC.

This clonotype has ten or more counts. The CDR3 protein is CASSFMGGPSGEQFF. In DNA form, the CDR3 reads TGTGCCAGCAGCTTTATGGGGGGGCCGTCCGGGGAGCAGTTCTTC. The chain combines TRBV5-5 with TRBJ2-1; maybe TRBD2 (7 bases). The V gene lost 2 bases and the J gene lost 10 bases, with 19 bases spanning the gap. From germline, CDR1 is SGHKS and CDR2 YYEKEE (reference sequence). This CDR3 is built from 15 residues.

This chain joins TRBV7-9 and TRBJ1-5; D is ambiguous. This CDR3 is built from 13 residues. CDR1 is SEHNR and CDR2 is FQNEAQ in the germline V gene (reference sequence). V was shortened by 3 bases and J by 4 bases, with 7 bases between the two germline ends. This chain's CDR3 is CASSFGQNQPQHF. As DNA, the CDR3 is TGTGCCAGCAGCTTCGGTCAGAATCAGCCCCAGCATTTT. The variable domain in full, with the rest retrieved from reference TRBV7-9 and TRBJ1-5, is DTGVSQNPRHKITKRGQNVTFRCDPISEHNRLYWYRQTLGQGPEFLTYFQNEAQLEKSRLLSDRFSAERPKGSFSTLEIQRTEQGDSAMYLCASSFGQNQPQHFGDGTRLSIL.

This clonotype was seen many times. The chain carries TRBV27 and TRBJ2-7, with 9 nucleotides matching TRBD1. The J segment lost 7 bases and the V segment lost 6 bases, leaving 13 bases of the junction unmatched. CDR1 and CDR2 from the germline V gene are MNHEY and SMNVEV (reference sequence). The CDR3 has 15 amino acids. CDR3 loop: CASSHTGTGYEEQYF. CDR3 in DNA: TGTGCCAGCAGCCATACCGGGACAGGGTATGAGGAGCAGTACTTC.

The chain couples TRBV12-3 or TRBV12-4 to TRBJ2-7; 7 nucleotides line up with TRBD1. The CDR3 spans 13 residues. The J segment lost 3 bases and the V segment lost 10 bases, leaving 9 bases of the junction unmatched. CDR3 amino acids: CATRQGRNYEQYF. In nucleotides, the CDR3 is TGTGCCACCCGACAGGGAAGGAACTACGAGCAGTACTTC.

This clonotype was counted at least ten times. The chain is built from TRBV5-1 and TRBJ2-3, with 8 positions matching TRBD1. The CDR3 consists of 14 residues. Germline CDR1 is SGHRS and CDR2 is YFSETQ. The V and J ends lost 6 bases and 1 base, in that order; junction bases with no gene match: 4. Here the CDR3 reads CASTQGAGTDTQYF. The DNA of the CDR3 is TGCGCCAGCACGCAGGGGGCCGGCACAGATACGCAGTATTTT.

On this clonotype: This may come from a read error, since a much larger clone is one base off. The chain carries TRBV5-6 and TRBJ2-3; D is possibly TRBD1 or TRBD2 (5 bases each). The CDR3 sequence is 13 residues long. The V gene's germline CDR1 is SGHDT and CDR2 YYEEEE. CDR3 loop: CASSLSGADTLYF. DNA of the CDR3: TGTGCCAGCAGCTTGTCCGGGGCAGATACGCTGTATTTT.

This clonotype was recorded at least ten times. The genes are TRBV10-3 and TRBJ1-1; D not resolved. In germline, CDR1 is ENHRY, CDR2 SYGVKD. Trimming cost V 9 bases and J 4 bases, with 15 bases left between them. The CDR3 contains 13 residues. For the CDR3, the DNA is TGTGCCATTCGACCGGGCCCGGGCACTGAAGCTTTCTTT. This translates into CAIRPGPGTEAFF.

Many counts were recorded for this clonotype. The V call is TRBV6-2 or TRBV6-3, the J call TRBJ2-3; 7 positions agree with TRBD2. V shed 1 base and J 2 bases; nucleotides not matched to a gene: 21. The CDR3 extends over 21 amino acids. The germline V gene encodes CDR1 MNHEY and CDR2 SVGEGT. CDR3 DNA: TGTGCCAGCAGTTACTGGATCCCGGCGGGAGACCTGCACTATCCCACAGATACGCAGTATTTT. Protein product: CASSYWIPAGDLHYPTDTQYF.